This entry describes one T cell receptor beta chain. The CDR3 sequence is 12 residues long. V lost 7 bases, J lost 2 bases, and 8 bases lay in between. Clones were read by immunoSEQ multiplex PCR, and TCRdb kept only the in-frame ones, dropping some. Altogether around 700,000 clones are present, just under 90% being singletons, with the ten largest covering about 0.24%. This specimen comes from a study of blood T cell repertoires in COVID-19. Study overall: Donors in the United States, Italy and Spain gave samples during acute or convalescent COVID-19. T cells, B-cell-depleted T cells, or PBMCs provided the cDNA or gDNA that served as material.

This sequence joins TRBV12-3 or TRBV12-4 and TRBJ2-5, with D possibly matching TRBD2 (6 bases). The sequenced material came from peripheral blood. This sequence originates from a woman aged 18-29 years with acute or convalescent COVID-19. The CDR3 loop reads CASTAGQETQYF. CDR3 DNA: TGTGCCAGCACGGCGGGGCAAGAGACCCAGTACTTC.